Below, 4 T cell receptor beta chains from the same sample are listed, as sequenced in a study of shared clonotypes between healthy human individuals. Assay used: immunoSEQ multiplex PCR; TCRdb lists only in-frame clones, some missing. This table holds a few hundred thousand clones, around 77% found once. Sample: PBMCs. The receptor set was obtained from a woman in her 40s in good health. Some clones in this sample may be carry-over from other donors' samples.

J is TRBJ2-1 and V is TRBV6-4; 7 bases match TRBD1. Trimming took 2 bases from V and 7 from J; bases not matched to a gene: 11. Germline lookup yields CDR1 MRHNA and CDR2 SNTAGT. The CDR3 is made up of 16 amino acids. Written as DNA, the CDR3 is TGTGCCAGCAGTGACCTCTTCTCCACAGGGGTGAATGAGCAGTTCTTC. The encoded protein is CASSDLFSTGVNEQFF.

The V and J genes are TRBV12-5 and TRBJ1-2, with D maybe TRBD1 (5 bases). V lost 3 bases and J 4 bases, leaving 12 bases between the germline ends. This CDR3 spans 14 amino acids. Germline V gene data show CDR1 as LGHNT and CDR2 as FRNRAP. CDR3 bases: TGTGCTAGTGGTTTACGGGACTCTCCCTATGGCTACACCTTC. This translates into CASGLRDSPYGYTF.

As concerns this clone: The CDR3 ends on some other residue instead of the conserved phenylalanine or tryptophan, so this is likely a read error. The chain couples TRBV4-2 to TRBJ2-2; 9 bases match TRBD2. Germline CDR1 reads LGHNA; CDR2 reads YNFKEQ. Trimming removed 3 bases from V and 6 bases from J; junction bases left unmatched: 5. The CDR3 sequence is 15 residues long. Here the CDR3 reads CASSQAGGLAGELFL. The CDR3 coding sequence is TGTGCCAGCAGCCAGGCGGGAGGGCTGGCCGGGGAGCTGTTTCTT.

The genes are TRBV9 and TRBJ2-1; 8 bases align to TRBD2. V shed 4 bases, J shed 8 bases, and the junction held 26 bases outside the gene matches. The CDR3 is 20 residues long. Germline V lookup: CDR1 SGDLS, CDR2 YYNGEE. CDR3 in amino acids: CASSPGGSVAGMSSFHEQFF. CDR3 DNA sequence: TGTGCCAGCAGCCCGGGCGGGTCGGTAGCGGGAATGTCATCCTTCCATGAGCAGTTCTTC.